This is a list of T cell receptor beta chains from one sample in a study of blood T cell repertoires in COVID-19. Assay: immunoSEQ multiplex PCR; the TCRdb copy retains only in-frame clones and omits some. In the table there are about 280,000 clones, around 85% of which are singletons. Material for sequencing was PBMCs or T cells enriched from blood (not recorded which). These receptors all come from a woman aged 40 to 55 who had recovered from COVID-19. CDR3s include the opening cysteine and the closing phenylalanine or tryptophan. D genes are given only for firm matches. Size is omitted from some rows. Given values are once, few, many or a class for expanded clones.

-	TRBV5-4	TRBD1	TRBJ2-7	TGTGCCAGCAGCCCAGGGGACAGTCCAATCTCCTACGAGCAGTACTTC	CASSPGDSPISYEQYF
-	TRBV30	TRBD1	TRBJ1-6	TGTGCCTGGAGCGGGACAGCGAATTCACCCCTCCACTTT	CAWSGTANSPLHF
few	TRBV6-5	-	TRBJ1-6	TGTGCCAGCAGCCAAGCCCAGACAGAGAATTCACCCCTCCACTTT	CASSQAQTENSPLHF
many	TRBV3-1/TRBV3-2	TRBD2	TRBJ2-1	TGTGCCAGCAGCCAACTTTCTTTCTCAGCGGGAGGGTCCTACAATGAGCAGTTCTTC	CASSQLSFSAGGSYNEQFF
-	TRBV9	TRBD2	TRBJ2-5	TGTGCCAGCAGCGTATTGGCGGGAGGGCAAGAGACCCAGTACTTC	CASSVLAGGQETQYF
once	TRBV18	-	TRBJ1-5	TGTGCCAGCTCACCAACAGAGGCCAGGGCCCCAATTCAGCCCCAGCATTTT	CASSPTEARAPIQPQHF
-	TRBV5-1	-	TRBJ2-1	TGCGCCAGTAGTATATCTTACAATGAGCAGTTCTTC	CASSISYNEQFF
-	TRBV9	TRBD2	TRBJ2-1	TGTGCCAGCAGCACCACTAGCGGGAGCTCCTACAATGAGCAGTTCTTC	CASSTTSGSSYNEQFF
-	TRBV7-9	-	TRBJ1-4	TGTGCCAGCAGCTTAGGAGGGACTATGGGGTCGAGTGAAAAACTGTTTTTT	CASSLGGTMGSSEKLFF
-	TRBV7-9	TRBD1	TRBJ2-2	TGTGCCAGCAGCGCCCCCGGGACAGAGAACACCGGGGAGCTGTTTTTT	CASSAPGTENTGELFF
-	TRBV4-1	TRBD2	TRBJ2-3	TGCGCCAGCAGCAGAAGGACTAGCGGGAGCACAGATACGCAGTATTTT	CASSRRTSGSTDTQYF
-	TRBV27	TRBD2	TRBJ2-1	TGTGCCAGCAGTACCGGGACTAGCGGGTACAATGAGCAGTTCTTC	CASSTGTSGYNEQFF
-	TRBV7-9	-	TRBJ1-4	TGTGCCAGCAGTACCGACGCCGCCGGGGAAAAACTGTTTTTT	CASSTDAAGEKLFF
-	TRBV30	TRBD2	TRBJ2-5	TGTGCCTGGAGGCCTAGGACTAGCGGGAGTAGGGAGACCCAGTACTTC	CAWRPRTSGSRETQYF
-	TRBV4-2	TRBD2	TRBJ2-2	TGTGCCAGCAGCCAAGATTCTGCGGGAGTGTCCGGGGAGCTGTTTTTT	CASSQDSAGVSGELFF
-	TRBV15	-	TRBJ2-7	TGTGCCACCAGCAGAGGCCGCGGCCTCGGTTCGGTCGGCGAGCAGTACTTC	CATSRGRGLGSVGEQYF
-	TRBV2	TRBD1	TRBJ2-7	TGTGCCAGCAGTTCACAGGGGAGCTACGAGCAGTACTTC	CASSSQGSYEQYF
-	TRBV19	TRBD1	TRBJ1-1	TGTGCCAGTAGTGACAGGGGGCGGAGAACTGAAGCTTTCTTT	CASSDRGRRTEAFF
-	TRBV7-2	-	TRBJ2-3	TGTGCCAGCAGCTTAGTGGCCGGGAGCTACACAGATACGCAGTATTTT	CASSLVAGSYTDTQYF
-	TRBV7-8	TRBD1	TRBJ2-7	TGTGCCAGCAGCCTACTGGTACAGGGGATCAACGAGCAGTACTTC	CASSLLVQGINEQYF
-	TRBV4-1	-	TRBJ2-5	TGCGCCAGCGGAGGGGAGACCCAGTACTTC	CASGGETQYF
-	TRBV7-2	-	TRBJ2-5	TGTGCCAGCAGCTTAGGGGGCGGAGAGACCCAGTACTTC	CASSLGGGETQYF
-	TRBV7-2	-	TRBJ2-2	TGTGCCAGCAGCTTAGAGGGGCCGATGCTGGGCACCGGGGAGCTGTTTTTT	CASSLEGPMLGTGELFF
-	TRBV5-6	TRBD2	TRBJ2-3	TGTGCCAGCAGCTTGTGGACTAGCGGGAGGGCAGATACGCAGTATTTT	CASSLWTSGRADTQYF
-	TRBV7-2	TRBD2	TRBJ2-1	TGTGCCAGCATCCGTTCCGGGACTAGCGGGAGGGAGGCCGGAAATGAGCAGTTCTTC	CASIRSGTSGREAGNEQFF
-	TRBV7-9	TRBD2	TRBJ2-5	TGTGCCAGCTCGGTAGCGGGAGTTGGGGAGACCCAGTACTTC	CASSVAGVGETQYF
many	TRBV28	-	TRBJ1-6	TGTGCCAGCAGTTTCCCCGGACAAAATTCACCCCTCCACTTT	CASSFPGQNSPLHF
-	TRBV5-1	-	TRBJ2-7	TGCGCCAGCAGCTTGGTAGGGGCGGGGGAGCAGTACTTC	CASSLVGAGEQYF
-	TRBV13	TRBD2	TRBJ2-1	TGTGCCAGCAGCTTATCGGCGGGAGGGATCTACAATGAGCAGTTCTTC	CASSLSAGGIYNEQFF
-	TRBV5-1	-	TRBJ1-4	TGCGCCAGCAGCGGAGGACCCGCAACTAATGAAAAACTGTTTTTT	CASSGGPATNEKLFF
-	TRBV2	-	TRBJ1-1	TGTGCCAGCAGTTTTCAGGGTTATCGTAGGTTCTTT	CASSFQGYRRFF
-	TRBV30	TRBD1	TRBJ2-3	TGTGCCTGGACAATGGGACAGGGGATCACAGATACGCAGTATTTT	CAWTMGQGITDTQYF